These T cell receptor beta chains were read from a single sample in a study of T cells in localized non-small cell lung cancer. Clones were sequenced by immunoSEQ multiplex PCR, and TCRdb holds only the in-frame ones, with some missing. The table includes around 3,100 clones, 25% to 30% detected once. The sequencing used normal lung tissue next to the tumor, collected before any cancer treatment. The source of these receptors is a woman between 40 and 69 years old with stage I lung adenocarcinoma. Each CDR3 is given with its conserved first and last residue. D genes are given only for firm matches. Clone size appears in some rows only: once, few, many, or a class for an expanded clone.

CASSAHLGSGNIQYF	TGTGCCAGCAGTGCCCACCTCGGGAGTGGGAACATTCAGTACTTC	medium-sized	TRBJ2-4	NA	TRBV6-8
CASSLPQGAILNTEAFF	TGTGCCAGCAGCTTACCTCAGGGGGCGATCCTGAACACTGAAGCTTTCTTT	few	TRBJ1-1	TRBD1	TRBV11-3
CAWSAGQYGYTF	TGTGCCTGGAGTGCGGGACAGTATGGCTACACCTTC	few	TRBJ1-2	TRBD1	TRBV30
CASSLGREDRELFF	TGCGCCAGCAGCTTGGGCAGGGAGGATAGAGAGCTGTTTTTT	NA	TRBJ2-2	NA	TRBV5-1
CASSPERAKNIQYF	TGTGCCAGCAGCCCGGAACGGGCCAAAAACATTCAGTACTTC	few	TRBJ2-4	NA	TRBV5-8
CATSNPEGAPAIQPQHF	TGTGCCACCAGCAACCCTGAGGGGGCACCAGCAATTCAGCCCCAGCATTTT	large	TRBJ1-5	TRBD1	TRBV15
CAISRTGGKNTGELFF	TGTGCCATCAGCAGGACAGGGGGCAAGAACACCGGGGAGCTGTTTTTT	NA	TRBJ2-2	TRBD1	TRBV6-8
CASSLIGTANEKLFF	TGTGCCAGCAGCTTGATAGGGACAGCTAATGAAAAACTGTTTTTT	medium-sized	TRBJ1-4	TRBD1	TRBV11-3
CASSDAPGFAGANEQFF	TGTGCCAGCAGTGATGCCCCGGGCTTCGCAGGTGCCAATGAGCAGTTCTTC	few	TRBJ2-1	NA	TRBV2
CASSVAGTGAYGYTF	TGTGCCAGCAGCGTAGCTGGGACAGGGGCCTATGGCTACACCTTC	NA	TRBJ1-2	TRBD1	TRBV9
CATEGLAKNIQYF	TGTGCCACGGAGGGACTAGCCAAAAACATTCAGTACTTC	few	TRBJ2-4	NA	TRBV19
CATSRGVAGFYEQYF	TGTGCCACCAGCAGAGGAGTAGCGGGGTTCTACGAGCAGTACTTC	NA	TRBJ2-7	TRBD2	TRBV15
CASSPSDSNQGYTF	TGTGCCAGCTCACCGTCAGACAGTAACCAAGGCTACACCTTC	NA	TRBJ1-2	NA	TRBV18
CASSIQVGVREQYF	TGTGCCAGTAGTATTCAGGTGGGAGTTCGCGAGCAGTACTTC	NA	TRBJ2-7	NA	TRBV19
CASSEQTGNTIYF	TGTGCCAGCAGCGAGCAAACTGGAAACACCATATATTTT	NA	TRBJ1-3	NA	TRBV7-2
CASSWDRSDPTNEKLFF	TGCGCCAGCAGCTGGGACAGGAGCGACCCAACTAATGAAAAACTGTTTTTT	NA	TRBJ1-4	TRBD1	TRBV5-1
CASSLGLAGGQVYTDTQYF	TGTGCCAGCTCGCTCGGACTAGCGGGAGGGCAAGTTTACACAGATACGCAGTATTTT	few	TRBJ2-3	TRBD2	TRBV18
CASGNPGQGSGNTIYF	TGTGCTAGTGGTAACCCGGGACAGGGCTCTGGAAACACCATATATTTT	NA	TRBJ1-3	TRBD1	TRBV12-5
CASSIGGGTQYF	TGTGCCAGTAGTATCGGCGGGGGGACCCAGTACTTC	once	TRBJ2-5	TRBD2	TRBV19
CAWSVHQETQYF	TGTGCCTGGAGTGTACACCAAGAGACCCAGTACTTC	NA	TRBJ2-5	NA	TRBV30
CASSYRTGTSGANVLTF	TGTGCCAGCAGTTATCGGACAGGGACCTCTGGGGCCAACGTCCTGACTTTC	NA	TRBJ2-6	TRBD1	TRBV6-8
CSVEPTERPSYNEQFF	TGCAGCGTTGAGCCGACGGAGCGCCCGTCCTACAATGAGCAGTTCTTC	NA	TRBJ2-1	NA	TRBV29-1
CASSPGLGTDTQYF	TGTGCCAGCAGTCCGGGACTTGGCACAGATACGCAGTATTTT	NA	TRBJ2-3	NA	TRBV6-8
CASSPTGLSGNTIYF	TGTGCCAGCAGCCCGACAGGGCTCTCTGGAAACACCATATATTTT	NA	TRBJ1-3	TRBD1	TRBV9
CASSPRQHETYGYTF	TGCGCCAGCAGCCCCCGACAACACGAGACCTATGGCTACACCTTC	few	TRBJ1-2	NA	TRBV1
CASTRTSIETQYF	TGTGCCAGCACCCGGACTAGCATCGAGACCCAGTACTTC	few	TRBJ2-5	TRBD2	TRBV9
CASSRSPTGIRTGNTIYF	TGTGCCAGCAGCCGCAGCCCAACAGGGATAAGGACTGGAAACACCATATATTTT	few	TRBJ1-3	NA	TRBV11-3
CASSLVLDRSYEQYF	TGCGCCAGCAGCTTAGTGTTGGACAGGTCCTACGAGCAGTACTTC	NA	TRBJ2-7	TRBD1	TRBV5-1
CASRRTSGNPSYNEQFF	TGTGCCAGCAGACGTACTAGCGGGAACCCCTCCTACAATGAGCAGTTCTTC	few	TRBJ2-1	TRBD2	TRBV6-4
CASSILPGTHIQYF	TGTGCCAGTAGTATCCTTCCCGGGACACACATTCAGTACTTC	NA	TRBJ2-4	NA	TRBV19
CASSPYTTLWSEQFF	TGTGCCAGCAGTCCCTATACGACCCTATGGAGTGAGCAGTTCTTC	NA	TRBJ2-1	NA	TRBV25-1
CASSTGTSNYGYTF	TGTGCCAGTAGTACCGGGACTTCGAACTATGGCTACACCTTC	NA	TRBJ1-2	NA	TRBV19
CASRYSSYEQYF	TGTGCCAGCAGATACAGCTCCTACGAGCAGTACTTC	NA	TRBJ2-7	NA	TRBV9